This T cell receptor beta chain was profiled in a study of cytomegalovirus exposure and HLA in healthy donors. Only in-frame clones appear in the TCRdb table, and some are missing; sequencing was by immunoSEQ multiplex PCR. This table has 150,000 to 200,000 clones, approximately 87% appearing once. The V gene's germline CDR1 is SGDLS and CDR2 YYNGEE. The V and J ends lost 1 base and 0 bases, in that order; junction bases with no gene match: 13. CDR3 length: 20 residues. Sequenced material: PBMCs. This sequence originates from a woman in her twenties or thirties in good health and CMV-seronegative. This sequence joins TRBV9 and TRBJ2-1; 10 nucleotides agree with TRBD2. CDR3 in amino acids: CASSVLPSGGNPFSYNEQFF. DNA of the CDR3: TGTGCCAGCAGCGTACTGCCTAGCGGGGGTAACCCCTTCTCCTACAATGAGCAGTTCTTC.